This TCR beta chain was profiled in a study of T cell responses to AZD1222 COVID-19 vaccine. Unmatched junction bases numbered 11, after V lost 4 bases and J lost 5 bases. In germline, CDR1 is SQVTM, CDR2 ANQGSEA. This CDR3 comprises 16 residues. The assay was immunoSEQ multiplex PCR, and TCRdb's table has in-frame clones only and misses some. The sample holds 95,000 to 130,000 clones, over 75% seen once. The sequencing used peripheral blood, collected on day 0 of AZD1222 vaccination. The rearrangement uses TRBV29-1 and TRBJ2-2, with 9 bases matching TRBD2. The clonotype originates from an adult in good health. The CDR3 is CSVAWSNSGSTGELFF. The CDR3 region has the DNA TGCAGCGTTGCATGGTCTAATAGCGGGAGTACCGGGGAGCTGTTTTTT.